Listed here is a single T cell receptor beta chain. The antigen is not known. Primers for the PCR totalled 60 Vbeta and 13 Jbeta. The table came from immunoSEQ multiplex PCR; TCRdb's copy has only in-frame clones and leaves some out. The sample shows 100,000 or so clones, around three quarters of them seen only once. This entry is derived from a study of cytomegalovirus exposure and HLA in healthy donors. General study points: Analyzed later, association rates of TCRs varied across HLA loci, with DRB1 most and HLA-C fewest. In a later analysis, TCR beta V- and J-gene trimming showed a link to a missense DCLRE1C variant.

Germline loops: CDR1 MNHEY, CDR2 SVGAGI. This CDR3 contains 15 residues. V lost 2 bases and J lost 6, with 14 bases in between. The TCR originated in a man aged 35-49 years in good health and CMV-seropositive. This chain uses TRBV6-5 with TRBJ2-1, with D possibly matching TRBD1 (5 bases). The sample comprised PBMCs. CDR3 coding DNA: TGTGCCAGCAGTTACGTAGGGGCCTCCCTCAATGAGCAGTTCTTC. This gives the protein CASSYVGASLNEQFF.